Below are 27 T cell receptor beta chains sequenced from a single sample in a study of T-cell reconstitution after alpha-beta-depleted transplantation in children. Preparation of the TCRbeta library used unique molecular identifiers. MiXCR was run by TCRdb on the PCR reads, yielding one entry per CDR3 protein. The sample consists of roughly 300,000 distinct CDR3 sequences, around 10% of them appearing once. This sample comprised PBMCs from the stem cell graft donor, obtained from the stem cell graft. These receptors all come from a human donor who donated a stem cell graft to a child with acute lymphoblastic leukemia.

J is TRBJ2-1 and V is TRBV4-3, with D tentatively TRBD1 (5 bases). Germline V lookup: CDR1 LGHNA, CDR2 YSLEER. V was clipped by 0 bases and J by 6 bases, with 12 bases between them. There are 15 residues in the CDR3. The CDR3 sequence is CASSQDGAVFNEQFF. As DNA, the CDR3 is TGCGCCAGCAGCCAAGATGGGGCGGTTTTCAATGAGCAGTTCTTC.

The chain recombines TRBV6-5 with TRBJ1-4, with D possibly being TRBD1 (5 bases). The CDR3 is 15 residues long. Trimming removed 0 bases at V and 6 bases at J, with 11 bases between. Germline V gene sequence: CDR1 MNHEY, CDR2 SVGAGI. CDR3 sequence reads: CASSYSGPGDEKLFF. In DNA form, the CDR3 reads TGTGCCAGCAGTTACTCGGGGCCGGGGGATGAAAAACTGTTTTTT.

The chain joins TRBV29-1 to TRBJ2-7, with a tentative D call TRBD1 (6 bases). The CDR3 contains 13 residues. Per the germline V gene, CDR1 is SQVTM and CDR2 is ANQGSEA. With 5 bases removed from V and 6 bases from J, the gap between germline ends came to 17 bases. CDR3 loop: CSVTGTLTAEQYF. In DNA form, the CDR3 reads TGCAGCGTTACCGGGACACTAACCGCCGAGCAGTACTTC.

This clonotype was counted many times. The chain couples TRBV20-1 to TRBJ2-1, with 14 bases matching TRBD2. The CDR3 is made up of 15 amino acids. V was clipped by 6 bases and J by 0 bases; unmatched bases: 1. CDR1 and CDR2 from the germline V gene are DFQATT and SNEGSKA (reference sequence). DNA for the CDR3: TGCAGTGCCGGGACTAGCGGGAGCTCCTACAATGAGCAGTTCTTC. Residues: CSAGTSGSSYNEQFF.

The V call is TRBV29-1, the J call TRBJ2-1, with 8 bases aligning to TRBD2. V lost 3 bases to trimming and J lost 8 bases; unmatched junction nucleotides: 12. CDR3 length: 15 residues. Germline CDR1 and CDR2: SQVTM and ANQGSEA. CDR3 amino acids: CSVEMGLAGWHEQFF. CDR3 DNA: TGCAGCGTTGAGATGGGTCTAGCGGGTTGGCATGAGCAGTTCTTC.

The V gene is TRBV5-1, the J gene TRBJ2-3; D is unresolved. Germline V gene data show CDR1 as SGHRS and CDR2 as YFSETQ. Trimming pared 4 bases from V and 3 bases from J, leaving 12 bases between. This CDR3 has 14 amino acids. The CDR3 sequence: CASSPEQATDTQYF. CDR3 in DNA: TGCGCCAGCAGCCCCGAGCAGGCGACAGATACGCAGTATTTT.

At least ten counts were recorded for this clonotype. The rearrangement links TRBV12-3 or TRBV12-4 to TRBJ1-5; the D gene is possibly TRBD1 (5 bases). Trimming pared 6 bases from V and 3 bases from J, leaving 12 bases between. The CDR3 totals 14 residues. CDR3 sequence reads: CASSLGQLNQPQHF. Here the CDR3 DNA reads TGTGCCAGCAGCCTCGGACAACTCAATCAGCCCCAGCATTTT.

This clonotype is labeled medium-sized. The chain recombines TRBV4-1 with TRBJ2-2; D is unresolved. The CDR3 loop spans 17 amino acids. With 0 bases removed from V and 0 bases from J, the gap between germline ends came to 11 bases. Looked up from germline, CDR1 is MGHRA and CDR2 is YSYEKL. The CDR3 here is CASSQERVGANTGELFF. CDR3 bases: TGCGCCAGCAGCCAAGAGAGAGTAGGAGCGAACACCGGGGAGCTGTTTTTT.

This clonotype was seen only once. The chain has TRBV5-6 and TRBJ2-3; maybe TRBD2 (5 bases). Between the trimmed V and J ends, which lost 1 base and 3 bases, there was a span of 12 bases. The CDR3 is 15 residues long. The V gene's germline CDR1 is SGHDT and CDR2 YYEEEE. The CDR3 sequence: CASSLRPRGTDTQYF. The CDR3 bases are TGTGCCAGCAGCTTGCGGCCCCGGGGTACAGATACGCAGTATTTT.

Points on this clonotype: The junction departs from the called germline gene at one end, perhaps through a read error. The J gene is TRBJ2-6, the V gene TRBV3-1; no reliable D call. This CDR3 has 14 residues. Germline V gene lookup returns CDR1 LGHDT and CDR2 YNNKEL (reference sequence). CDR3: CASSHHSAANVLTF. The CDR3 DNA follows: TGTGCCAGCAGCCATCACTCTGCGGCCAACGTCCTGACTTTC.

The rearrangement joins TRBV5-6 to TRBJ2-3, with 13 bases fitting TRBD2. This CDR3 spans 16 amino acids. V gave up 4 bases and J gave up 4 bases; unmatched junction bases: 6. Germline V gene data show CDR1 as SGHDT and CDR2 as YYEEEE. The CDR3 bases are TGTGCCAGCAGCCATACTAGCGGGAGGGCCTCAGATACGCAGTATTTT. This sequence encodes CASSHTSGRASDTQYF.

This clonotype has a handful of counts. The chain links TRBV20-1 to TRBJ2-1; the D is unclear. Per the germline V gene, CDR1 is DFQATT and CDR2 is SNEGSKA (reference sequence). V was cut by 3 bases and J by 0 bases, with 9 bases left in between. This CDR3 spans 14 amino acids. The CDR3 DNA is TGCAGTGCTAGGTTACAGACCTCCTACAATGAGCAGTTCTTC. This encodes CSARLQTSYNEQFF.

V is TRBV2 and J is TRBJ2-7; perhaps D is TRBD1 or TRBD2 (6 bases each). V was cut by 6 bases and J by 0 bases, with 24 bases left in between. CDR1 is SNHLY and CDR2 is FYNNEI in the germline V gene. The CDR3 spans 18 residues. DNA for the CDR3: TGTGCCAGCAGCCACAGTTTCGCACAGGGACTCAACTCCTACGAGCAGTACTTC. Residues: CASSHSFAQGLNSYEQYF.

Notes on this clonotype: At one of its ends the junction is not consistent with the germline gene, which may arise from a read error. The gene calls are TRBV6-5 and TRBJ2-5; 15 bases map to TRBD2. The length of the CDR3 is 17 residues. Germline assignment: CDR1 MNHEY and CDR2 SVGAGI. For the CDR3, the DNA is TGTGCCAGCAGTTCCCGGACTAGCGGGAGGGCCACAGAGACCCATTACTTC. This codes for CASSSRTSGRATETHYF.

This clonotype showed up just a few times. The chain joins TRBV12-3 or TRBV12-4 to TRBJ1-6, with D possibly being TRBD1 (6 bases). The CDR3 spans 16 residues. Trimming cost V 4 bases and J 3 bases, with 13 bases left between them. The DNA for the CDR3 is TGTGCCAGCAGTTCCTACCGGGACAACTATAATTCACCCCTCCACTTT. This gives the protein CASSSYRDNYNSPLHF.

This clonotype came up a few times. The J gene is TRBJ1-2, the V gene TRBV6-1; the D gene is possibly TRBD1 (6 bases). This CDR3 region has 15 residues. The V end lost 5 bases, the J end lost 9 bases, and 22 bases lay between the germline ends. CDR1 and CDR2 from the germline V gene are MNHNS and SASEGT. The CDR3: CASSPTNRGQGSYTF. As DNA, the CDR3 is TGTGCCAGCAGTCCTACTAACCGGGGCCAGGGGAGCTACACCTTC.

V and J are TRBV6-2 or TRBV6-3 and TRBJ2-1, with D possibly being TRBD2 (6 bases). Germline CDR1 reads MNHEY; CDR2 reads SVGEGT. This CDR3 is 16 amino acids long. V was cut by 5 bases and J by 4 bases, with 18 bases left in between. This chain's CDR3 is CASSPQPLAEYNEQFF. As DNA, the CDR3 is TGTGCCAGCAGTCCACAGCCTTTAGCGGAGTACAATGAGCAGTTCTTC.

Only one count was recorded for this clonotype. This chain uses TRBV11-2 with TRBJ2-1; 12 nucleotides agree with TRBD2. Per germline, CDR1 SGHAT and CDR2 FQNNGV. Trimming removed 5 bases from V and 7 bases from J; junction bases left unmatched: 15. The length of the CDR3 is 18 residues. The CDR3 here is CASSPGTSGPLLENEQFF. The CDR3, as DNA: TGTGCCAGCAGCCCCGGGACTAGCGGGCCCCTCCTGGAGAATGAGCAGTTCTTC.

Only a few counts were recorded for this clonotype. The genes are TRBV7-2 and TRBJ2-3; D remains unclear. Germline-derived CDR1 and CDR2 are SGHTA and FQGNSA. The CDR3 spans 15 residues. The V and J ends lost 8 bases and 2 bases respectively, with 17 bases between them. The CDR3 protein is CASASIGSPTDTQYF. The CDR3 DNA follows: TGTGCCAGCGCCAGCATAGGAAGTCCCACAGATACGCAGTATTTT.

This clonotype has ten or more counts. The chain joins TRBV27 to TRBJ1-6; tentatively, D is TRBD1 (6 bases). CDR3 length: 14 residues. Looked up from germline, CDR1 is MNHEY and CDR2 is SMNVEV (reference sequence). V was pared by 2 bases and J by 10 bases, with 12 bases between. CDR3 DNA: TGTGCCAGCAGTTTACAGGGGATGTACTCACCCCTCCACTTT. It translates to CASSLQGMYSPLHF.

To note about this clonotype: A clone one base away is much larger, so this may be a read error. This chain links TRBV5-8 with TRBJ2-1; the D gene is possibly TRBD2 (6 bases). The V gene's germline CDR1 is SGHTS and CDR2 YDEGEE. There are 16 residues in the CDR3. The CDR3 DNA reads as TGTGCCAGCAGCTTGGATGCGGGACCCTATTACAATGAGCAGTCCTTC. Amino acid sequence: CASSLDAGPYYNEQSF. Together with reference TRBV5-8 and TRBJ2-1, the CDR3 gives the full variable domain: EAGVTQSPTHLIKTRGQQATLRCSPISGHTSVYWYQQALGLGLQFLLWYDEGEERNRGNFPPRFSGRQFPNYSSELNVNALELEDSALYLCASSLDAGPYYNEQSFGPGTRLTVL.

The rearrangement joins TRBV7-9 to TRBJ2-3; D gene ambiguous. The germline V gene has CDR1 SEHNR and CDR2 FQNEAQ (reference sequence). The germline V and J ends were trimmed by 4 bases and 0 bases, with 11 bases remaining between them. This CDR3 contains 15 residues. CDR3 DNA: TGTGCCAGCAGCTCCGGTGCGTCTAGCACAGATACGCAGTATTTT. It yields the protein CASSSGASSTDTQYF.

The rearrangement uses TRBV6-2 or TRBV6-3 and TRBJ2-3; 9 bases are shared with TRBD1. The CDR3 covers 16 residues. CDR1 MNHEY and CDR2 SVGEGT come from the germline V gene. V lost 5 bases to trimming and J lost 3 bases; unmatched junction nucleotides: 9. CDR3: CASSNHRGPATDTQYF. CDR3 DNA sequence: TGTGCCAGCAGTAACCACAGGGGGCCGGCGACAGATACGCAGTATTTT.

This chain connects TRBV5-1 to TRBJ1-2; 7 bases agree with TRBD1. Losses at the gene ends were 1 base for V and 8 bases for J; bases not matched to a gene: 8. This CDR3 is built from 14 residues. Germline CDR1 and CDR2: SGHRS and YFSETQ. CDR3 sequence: CASSLTQGLNGYTF. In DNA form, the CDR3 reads TGCGCCAGCAGCTTGACACAGGGGTTAAACGGCTACACCTTC.

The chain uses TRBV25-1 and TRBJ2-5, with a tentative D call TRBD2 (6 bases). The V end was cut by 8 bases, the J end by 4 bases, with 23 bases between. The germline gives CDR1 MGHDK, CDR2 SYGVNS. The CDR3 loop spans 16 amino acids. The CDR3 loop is CASSPGGRGGIETQYF. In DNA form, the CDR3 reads TGTGCCAGCTCGCCTGGAGGAAGGGGCGGGATAGAGACCCAGTACTTC.

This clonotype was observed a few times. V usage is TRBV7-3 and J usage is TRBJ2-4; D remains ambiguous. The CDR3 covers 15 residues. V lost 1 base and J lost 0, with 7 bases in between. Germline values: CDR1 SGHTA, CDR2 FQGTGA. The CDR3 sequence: CASSLKLLAKNIQYF. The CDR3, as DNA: TGTGCCAGCAGCTTAAAGCTGTTAGCCAAAAACATTCAGTACTTC.

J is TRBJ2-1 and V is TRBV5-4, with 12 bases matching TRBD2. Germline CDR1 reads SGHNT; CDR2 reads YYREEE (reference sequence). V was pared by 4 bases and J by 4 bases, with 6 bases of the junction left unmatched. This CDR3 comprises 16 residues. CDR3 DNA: TGTGCCAGCAGCGCCCGGACTAGCGGGACGTACAATGAGCAGTTCTTC. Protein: CASSARTSGTYNEQFF.